The 5 T cell receptor beta chains given below trace back to one sample, sequenced in a study of blood T cells in healthy people across ages. A second PCR, run for about 7 to 11 cycles, used a sample-barcoded 5' primer plus a J-beta primer mix. In TCRdb, the 5' RACE reads were re-called with MiXCR into one record per CDR3 protein. The sample yields roughly 700,000 distinct CDR3 sequences, about 30% seen once. Sequenced: blood. The receptors derive from an elderly woman in good health.

This clonotype was recorded once. The chain links TRBV20-1 to TRBJ2-1; 11 bases match TRBD2. V was pared by 3 bases and J by 1 base, with 5 bases of the junction left unmatched. Germline CDR1 and CDR2: DFQATT and SNEGSKA (reference sequence). CDR3 size: 16 residues. The CDR3 loop is CSARLAGGSSYNEQFF. CDR3 coding DNA: TGCAGTGCTAGGCTAGCGGGGGGCTCTTCCTACAATGAGCAGTTCTTC.

This clonotype showed up just a few times. This chain links TRBV12-3 or TRBV12-4 with TRBJ2-2; the match to TRBD1 covers 12 bases. This CDR3 comprises 17 residues. Trimming removed 6 bases from V and 1 base from J; junction bases left unmatched: 6. The CDR3 is CASRWDRGRRNTGELFF. The CDR3 DNA reads as TGTGCCAGCAGGTGGGACAGGGGGCGTCGGAACACCGGGGAGCTGTTTTTT.

This clonotype was counted many times. J is TRBJ2-7 and V is TRBV4-1, with TRBD1 identical over 10 bases. CDR3 length equals 15 residues. The J segment lost 2 bases and the V segment lost 1 base, leaving 2 bases of the junction unmatched. Per the germline V gene, CDR1 is MGHRA and CDR2 is YSYEKL. The CDR3 is CASSQAGTGAYEQYF. CDR3 DNA: TGCGCCAGCAGCCAAGCCGGGACAGGGGCCTACGAGCAGTACTTC.

The J gene is TRBJ2-7, the V gene TRBV5-1; possibly TRBD2 for D (5 bases). Germline V lookup: CDR1 SGHRS, CDR2 YFSETQ. The germline V and J ends were trimmed by 4 bases and 0 bases, with 14 bases remaining between them. The CDR3 consists of 15 residues. The CDR3 here is CASSLHKEASYEQYF. CDR3 sequence (DNA): TGCGCCAGCAGCCTGCACAAGGAGGCCTCCTACGAGCAGTACTTC.

This clonotype was seen repeatedly, ten times or more. The chain carries TRBV7-8 and TRBJ2-7; possible D gene TRBD2, 6 bases. The V and J ends lost 1 base and 4 bases respectively, with 17 bases between them. The V gene's germline CDR1 is SGHVS and CDR2 FQNEAQ. The CDR3 spans 16 residues. Here the CDR3 reads CASSLGKRAGSYEQYF. CDR3 sequence (DNA): TGTGCCAGCAGCTTAGGGAAAAGGGCGGGGAGTTACGAGCAGTACTTC.